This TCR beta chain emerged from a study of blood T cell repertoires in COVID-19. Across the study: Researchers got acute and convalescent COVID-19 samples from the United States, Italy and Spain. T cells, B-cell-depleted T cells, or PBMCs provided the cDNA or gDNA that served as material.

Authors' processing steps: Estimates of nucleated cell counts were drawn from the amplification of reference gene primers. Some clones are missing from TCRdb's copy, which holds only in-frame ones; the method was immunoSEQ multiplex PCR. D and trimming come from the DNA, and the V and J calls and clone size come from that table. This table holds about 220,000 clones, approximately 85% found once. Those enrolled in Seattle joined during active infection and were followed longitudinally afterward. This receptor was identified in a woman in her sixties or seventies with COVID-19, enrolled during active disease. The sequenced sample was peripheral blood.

The CDR3 is CASRESLSGYTF. The DNA for the CDR3 is TGTGCCAGCAGGGAATCCTTATCTGGCTACACCTTC. J is TRBJ1-2 and V is TRBV2; D not resolved. The length of the CDR3 is 12 residues. V was trimmed by 6 bases and J by 7 bases, leaving 12 bases between them. CDR1 SNHLY and CDR2 FYNNEI come from the germline V gene.